The next 30 T cell receptor beta chains were all read from a single sample in a study of T cell repertoires in cytomegalovirus infection. Using its own MiXCR run on the reads, TCRdb lists one record per CDR3 protein. Here the sample spans just under 500,000 distinct CDR3 sequences, about 33% being singletons. Antigens for these TCRs are unknown. The sequencing here drew on cultured PBMCs, taken from culture after CMV antigen stimulation. The receptors here all came from a human donor in good health (CMV status not recorded). Some clones in this sample may be carry-over from other donors' samples.

This clonotype was observed a few times. This chain connects TRBV7-8 to TRBJ2-5, with D possibly TRBD2 on 6 matching bases. Per germline, CDR1 SGHVS and CDR2 FQNEAQ. V was clipped by 6 bases and J by 5 bases, with 25 bases between them. The CDR3 covers 17 residues. CDR3: CASRSRESGREYETQYF. The DNA for the CDR3 is TGTGCCAGCAGAAGTAGGGAGTCGGGGCGGGAATATGAGACCCAGTACTTC.

This clonotype was counted a single time. This chain links TRBV28 with TRBJ2-1; D is undetermined. Germline V gives CDR1 MDHEN, CDR2 SYDVKM. Deletions cut 8 bases from V and 4 bases from J, with 12 bases between. CDR3 size: 13 residues. For the CDR3, the DNA is TGTGCCAGCGCCCGGCAGGCTTACAATGAGCAGTTCTTC. Encoded protein: CASARQAYNEQFF.

This clonotype was seen only a few times. The rearrangement uses TRBV6-4 and TRBJ2-1; no reliable D call. In germline, CDR1 is MRHNA, CDR2 SNTAGT. Trimming took 4 bases from V and 5 from J, leaving 15 bases between them. This CDR3 region has 15 residues. CDR3 in amino acids: CASSAVDRSHNEQFF. CDR3 nucleotides: TGTGCCAGCAGTGCGGTTGATAGGTCTCACAATGAGCAGTTCTTC.

The gene calls are TRBV28 and TRBJ2-4; 13 bases line up with TRBD2. V lost 4 bases and J lost 0; bases outside the gene matches: 3. The germline CDR1 and CDR2 sequences are MDHEN and SYDVKM. The CDR3 spans 17 residues. This chain's CDR3 is CASSSTSGRGAKNIQYF. The CDR3 DNA is TGTGCCAGCAGTTCCACTAGCGGGAGGGGAGCCAAAAACATTCAGTACTTC.

The sample holds a few counts of this clonotype. The chain recombines TRBV27 with TRBJ1-4; 7 bases align to TRBD1. V was pared by 6 bases and J by 2 bases, with 6 bases of the junction left unmatched. CDR1 MNHEY and CDR2 SMNVEV come from the germline V gene (reference sequence). This CDR3 region has 15 residues. CDR3 in amino acids: CASSAFRGTNEKLFF. In DNA, the CDR3 is TGTGCCAGCAGCGCATTCAGGGGGACTAATGAAAAACTGTTTTTT.

This clonotype was seen only a few times. The CDR3 reads CASRPAGRGEQYF. The CDR3, as DNA: TGTGCCAGCAGGCCAGCCGGTAGGGGGGAGCAGTACTTC. The rearrangement links TRBV6-5 to TRBJ2-7, with a tentative D call TRBD1 (6 bases). Deletions cut 6 bases from V and 7 bases from J, with 16 bases between. The CDR3 sequence is 13 residues long. Per the germline V gene, CDR1 is MNHEY and CDR2 is SVGAGI.

This clonotype was detected only a few times. The chain carries TRBV7-6 and TRBJ2-7; 8 nucleotides line up with TRBD1. CDR3 length equals 15 residues. CDR1 is SGHVS, CDR2 FNYEAQ, per germline. The trim removed 4 bases at V and 2 bases at J, leaving 7 bases unmatched. DNA of the CDR3: TGTGCCAGCAGCTCGGGGACAGGTCAAACCTACGAGCAGTACTTC. Its protein product is CASSSGTGQTYEQYF.

A remark on this clonotype: A much larger clone sits a single nucleotide away, making a read error possible. This chain connects TRBV7-8 to TRBJ2-3; 11 bases are a match to TRBD2. Germline V lookup: CDR1 SGHVS, CDR2 FQNEAQ. There are 17 residues in the CDR3. CDR3: CANSSGLAVASTDTQYF. The CDR3 nucleotides are TGTGCCAACAGCTCGGGACTAGCGGTGGCTAGCACAGATACGCAGTATTTT.

This sequence joins TRBV19 and TRBJ2-3; 8 bases fit TRBD1. The CDR3 totals 17 residues. Germline CDR1 reads LNHDA; CDR2 reads SQIVND (reference sequence). V shed 6 bases and J 2 bases; nucleotides not matched to a gene: 13. The CDR3 DNA sequence: TGTGCCAGTAGGAACCCGAACCGGGACAGGAACACAGATACGCAGTATTTT. Translated: CASRNPNRDRNTDTQYF.

This clonotype was observed many times. The chain carries TRBV7-2 and TRBJ1-5, with TRBD1 as a possible D gene (5 bases). The CDR3 has 15 amino acids. Trimming pared 3 bases from V and 4 bases from J, leaving 13 bases between. From germline, CDR1 is SGHTA and CDR2 FQGNSA. Written as DNA, the CDR3 is TGTGCCAGCAGCTTGGGACCAGTCCGGAATCAGCCCCAGCATTTT. It yields the protein CASSLGPVRNQPQHF. Filled out from reference TRBV7-2 and TRBJ1-5, the complete variable domain reads GAGVSQSPSNKVTEKGKDVELRCDPISGHTALYWYRQSLGQGLEFLIYFQGNSAPDKSGLPSDRFSAERTGGSVSTLTIQRTQQEDSAVYLCASSLGPVRNQPQHFGDGTRLSIL.

The sample holds a few counts of this clonotype. The CDR3 bases are TGTGCCAGCAGTGAAGGAATAGTTGGCTATGGCTACACCTTC. It codes for CASSEGIVGYGYTF. The chain carries TRBV6-1 and TRBJ1-2; D is unclear. CDR1 is MNHNS and CDR2 is SASEGT in the germline V gene. There are 14 residues in the CDR3. Trimming took 1 base from V and 4 from J, leaving 10 bases between them.

This chain uses TRBV12-3 or TRBV12-4 with TRBJ2-3; 11 positions match TRBD2. The CDR3 totals 15 residues. After removal of 7 bases from V and 6 bases from J, the junction contained 9 bases not matched to a gene. CDR3 region: CASKVAGGPRDTQYF. Here the CDR3 DNA reads TGTGCCAGCAAAGTAGCGGGAGGGCCTAGGGATACGCAGTATTTT.

The chain uses TRBV28 and TRBJ2-1; 11 bases are a match to TRBD2. The CDR3 covers 16 residues. V shed 5 bases and J 5 bases; nucleotides not matched to a gene: 8. The germline gives CDR1 MDHEN, CDR2 SYDVKM. As DNA, the CDR3 is TGTGCCAGCAGTACCCCACTAGCGGGAGTTAACAATGAGCAGTTCTTC. It specifies CASSTPLAGVNNEQFF.

The chain links TRBV12-3 or TRBV12-4 to TRBJ2-5; D possibly corresponds to TRBD2 (5 bases). V gave up 0 bases and J gave up 2 bases, with 19 bases separating them. CDR3 size: 18 residues. CDR3 protein: CASSLARAPWELQETQYF. The DNA of the CDR3 is TGTGCCAGCAGTTTAGCAAGAGCCCCCTGGGAGCTTCAAGAGACCCAGTACTTC.

The V and J genes are TRBV27 and TRBJ2-7; a weak D match, TRBD2 (7 bases). The germline V gene encodes CDR1 MNHEY and CDR2 SMNVEV (reference sequence). This CDR3 region has 11 residues. Trimming left V 11 bases short and J 6 bases short, with 14 bases between. CDR3 sequence: CAGGGRSEQYV. DNA for the CDR3: TGTGCCGGGGGGGGGCGGAGCGAGCAGTACGTC.

The gene calls are TRBV20-1 and TRBJ1-2; weak D call: TRBD1 (5 bases). V lost 6 bases and J 2 bases, leaving 19 bases between the germline ends. The germline gives CDR1 DFQATT, CDR2 SNEGSKA (reference sequence). The CDR3 length is 15 residues. This chain's CDR3 is CSAGITGEGNYGYTF. The CDR3 nucleotides are TGCAGTGCAGGGATTACAGGAGAGGGGAACTATGGCTACACCTTC.

This clonotype was seen more than once but under ten times. The chain links TRBV7-2 to TRBJ1-2, with a tentative D call TRBD1 (6 bases). This CDR3 contains 15 residues. The germline CDR1 and CDR2 sequences are SGHTA and FQGNSA. V lost 3 bases to trimming and J lost 0 bases, with 11 bases between them. The CDR3 protein is CASSFPDRPNYGYTF. CDR3 nucleotide sequence: TGTGCCAGCAGCTTCCCTGACAGGCCTAACTATGGCTACACCTTC.

The chain carries TRBV7-2 and TRBJ2-1, with 7 bases matching TRBD2. This CDR3 spans 13 amino acids. V dropped 6 bases and J dropped 7; count of bases not matched to a gene: 6. Germline-derived CDR1 and CDR2 are SGHTA and FQGNSA. The CDR3 DNA follows: TGTACCAGCAGAGGGGCGGGAGATAATGAGCAGTTCTTC. Residues: CTSRGAGDNEQFF.

The CDR3 is CASSLTAGGEQYV. Here the CDR3 DNA reads TGTGCCAGCAGTTTGACCGCAGGGGGTGAGCAGTACGTC. The rearrangement links TRBV28 to TRBJ2-7, with TRBD1 matching 7 bases. From germline, CDR1 is MDHEN and CDR2 SYDVKM. This CDR3 spans 13 amino acids. V trimming: 3 bases; J trimming: 7 bases; junction bases outside the gene matches: 6.

This clonotype was observed a few times. This chain links TRBV10-3 with TRBJ2-7; D gene uncertain. V dropped 0 bases and J dropped 4 bases, with 10 bases sitting between them. This CDR3 comprises 14 residues. Germline V gene lookup returns CDR1 ENHRY and CDR2 SYGVKD. Here the CDR3 reads CAISESYSSYEQYV. CDR3 coding DNA: TGTGCCATCAGTGAGTCTTATAGCAGTTACGAGCAGTACGTC.

This chain links TRBV7-3 with TRBJ2-2; D unclear. This CDR3 contains 16 residues. V shed 3 bases and J shed 1 base, with 12 bases lying between them. From germline, CDR1 is SGHTA and CDR2 FQGTGA. The CDR3 nucleotides read TGTGCCAGCAGCTTCGGTAGTTTCAAGAACACCGGGGAGCTGTTTTTT. Its protein product is CASSFGSFKNTGELFF.

This clonotype was counted many times. The chain employs TRBV7-2 and TRBJ1-2; D ambiguous. Germline V gene data show CDR1 as SGHTA and CDR2 as FQGNSA. The CDR3 is 15 amino acids. With 1 base removed from V and 1 base from J, the gap between germline ends came to 10 bases. The CDR3 here is CASSLGGGFNYGYTF. Written as DNA, the CDR3 is TGTGCCAGCAGCTTAGGAGGTGGATTTAACTATGGCTACACCTTC.

The gene calls are TRBV29-1 and TRBJ1-2; 8 bases map to TRBD1. The CDR3 length is 15 residues. The J segment lost 0 bases and the V segment lost 6 bases, leaving 9 bases of the junction unmatched. Germline V gives CDR1 SQVTM, CDR2 ANQGSEA. The CDR3 is CSVDPGQVPNYGYTF. CDR3 DNA sequence: TGCAGCGTCGACCCGGGACAGGTTCCTAACTATGGCTACACCTTC.

This clonotype was observed a handful of times. V is TRBV12-3 or TRBV12-4 and J is TRBJ1-1; tentatively, D is TRBD1 (6 bases). This CDR3 contains 14 residues. V lost 7 bases, J lost 0 bases, and 12 bases lay in between. CDR3 amino acids: CASTVTGLNTEAFF. The CDR3 nucleotides are TGTGCCAGCACTGTGACAGGTTTGAACACTGAAGCTTTCTTT.

The rearrangement links TRBV25-1 to TRBJ2-3; the D gene is possibly TRBD1 (7 bases). CDR1 is MGHDK, CDR2 SYGVNS, per germline. The CDR3 totals 15 residues. Trimming left V 4 bases short and J 0 bases short, with 11 bases between. This CDR3 reads CASSVGGQSTDTQYF. The CDR3 DNA follows: TGTGCCAGCAGTGTCGGGGGACAGAGCACAGATACGCAGTATTTT.

The chain combines TRBV6-6 with TRBJ2-7; the match to TRBD1 covers 7 bases. Trimming cost V 7 bases and J 0 bases; bases outside gene matches: 12. The CDR3 length is 16 residues. The germline gives CDR1 MNHNY, CDR2 SVGAGI (reference sequence). The chain's CDR3 is CASTNPTGPSSYEQYF. CDR3 sequence (DNA): TGTGCCAGCACCAATCCGACAGGGCCTAGCTCCTACGAGCAGTACTTC.

The chain links TRBV7-2 to TRBJ2-1; no clear D. From germline, CDR1 is SGHTA and CDR2 FQGNSA. V dropped 0 bases and J dropped 10 bases, with 7 bases sitting between them. The CDR3 has 12 residues. As DNA, the CDR3 is TGTGCCAGCAGCTTAGCAACTGGCGAGCAGTTCTTC. Translation: CASSLATGEQFF.

This clonotype was detected ten times or more. The chain has TRBV2 and TRBJ2-7, with 7 nucleotides matching TRBD2. The CDR3 runs 15 residues. V lost 6 bases to trimming and J lost 1 base; unmatched junction nucleotides: 9. Germline lookup yields CDR1 SNHLY and CDR2 FYNNEI. The chain's CDR3 is CASSLAGFLSYEQYV. The DNA for the CDR3 is TGTGCCAGCAGCTTAGCGGGCTTTTTATCCTACGAGCAGTACGTC.

This clonotype was observed a handful of times. The chain joins TRBV19 to TRBJ1-2; the D gene is possibly TRBD1 (5 bases). Germline CDR1 reads LNHDA; CDR2 reads SQIVND (reference sequence). The CDR3 has 18 residues. Trimming shortened V by 2 bases and J by 0 bases, and 19 bases separated the two germline ends. The DNA for the CDR3 is TGTGCCAGTAGTATATCGGCCTGGGACCTAGACCCTAACTATGGCTACACCTTC. Protein sequence: CASSISAWDLDPNYGYTF.

This clonotype was observed at least ten times. V is TRBV11-3 and J is TRBJ2-1; TRBD2 agrees at 12 bases. The trim removed 1 base at V and 5 bases at J, leaving 9 bases unmatched. Germline CDR1 is SGHNT and CDR2 is YENEEA. The CDR3 is made up of 18 amino acids. The CDR3 is CASSLGLLAGGPNNEQFF. CDR3 nucleotides: TGTGCCAGCAGCTTAGGCCTACTAGCGGGAGGACCCAACAATGAGCAGTTCTTC. Complete variable domain (other parts from reference TRBV11-3 and TRBJ2-1): EAGVVQSPRYKIIEKKQPVAFWCNPISGHNTLYWYLQNLGQGPELLIRYENEEAVDDSQLPKDRFSAERLKGVDSTLKIQPAELGDSAVYLCASSLGLLAGGPNNEQFFGPGTRLTVL.